Shown below are 20 T cell receptor beta chains from a single sample sequenced in a study of blood T cells in healthy people across ages. Then a second PCR, running about 6 to 12 cycles, was carried out with a sample-barcoded 5' primer and a J-beta primer mix. TCRdb called the 5' RACE reads again in MiXCR, with one record for every CDR3 protein. The sample contains some 1.5 million distinct CDR3 sequences, approximately 43% of which appear only once. Input material: blood. The receptor set was obtained from a woman between 18 and 29 years old in good health.

The J gene is TRBJ2-4, the V gene TRBV4-3, with 11 nucleotides matching TRBD1. Judging by the DNA end, TRBJ2-7 fits better; the J call may be wrong. Germline CDR1 reads LGHNA; CDR2 reads YSLEER. This CDR3 is built from 17 residues. CDR3 in amino acids: CASSQGAGTGGVYEQYF. The CDR3 nucleotides read TGCGCCAGCAGCCAAGGGGCCGGGACAGGGGGGGTCTACGAGCAGTACTTC.

The gene calls are TRBV19 and TRBJ1-5; 7 bases match TRBD1. Germline V gene sequence: CDR1 LNHDA, CDR2 SQIVND (reference sequence). This CDR3 has 14 residues. Unmatched junction bases numbered 11, after V lost 5 bases and J lost 10 bases. CDR3 sequence (DNA): TGTGCCAGTAGTCTGGACAGGTCCGATTATCCCCAGCATTTT. Its translation: CASSLDRSDYPQHF.

The genes are TRBV13 and TRBJ2-7; 9 bases fit TRBD1. CDR3 length: 15 amino acids. The V and J ends lost 3 bases and 5 bases, in that order; junction bases with no gene match: 8. CDR1 is PRHDT, CDR2 FYEKMQ, per germline (reference sequence). CDR3 coding DNA: TGTGCCAGCAGCTTTCGGGGACAGGGCTTTGACGAGCAGTACTTC. This encodes CASSFRGQGFDEQYF.

This clonotype came up a few times. The CDR3 spells CSAKFTSTGEQFF. DNA of the CDR3: TGCAGTGCAAAATTTACTAGCACTGGGGAGCAGTTCTTC. V gene TRBV20-1 combines with J gene TRBJ2-1, with a possible D match to TRBD2 (6 bases). Between the trimmed V and J ends, which lost 6 bases and 10 bases, there was a span of 19 bases. In germline, CDR1 is DFQATT, CDR2 SNEGSKA (reference sequence). This CDR3 is 13 amino acids long.

The CDR3, as DNA: TGTGCCAGCAGTTACCCGGCAGGGGGCCAGAACACTGAAGCTTTCTTT. It codes for CASSYPAGGQNTEAFF. This rearrangement joins TRBV6-2 or TRBV6-3 to TRBJ1-1, with 8 bases aligning to TRBD1. V shed 2 bases, J shed 1 base, and the junction held 6 bases outside the gene matches. CDR3 length: 16 residues. The V gene's germline CDR1 is MNHEY and CDR2 SVGEGT.

This clonotype was observed a handful of times. The V and J genes are TRBV7-2 and TRBJ2-3; TRBD2 is a possible D gene (6 bases). Germline V gives CDR1 SGHTA, CDR2 FQGNSA. V was pared by 1 base and J by 2 bases, with 19 bases between. The CDR3 extends over 18 amino acids. As DNA, the CDR3 is TGTGCCAGCAGCTTAGGCCCGGTCGGTGGAGGGTTCACAGATACGCAGTATTTT. Amino acids: CASSLGPVGGGFTDTQYF.

The chain links TRBV28 to TRBJ1-5; D perhaps matches TRBD1 (5 bases). Trimming shortened V by 6 bases and J by 5 bases, and 17 bases separated the two germline ends. The CDR3 is 15 residues long. Germline V gene lookup returns CDR1 MDHEN and CDR2 SYDVKM. The CDR3 DNA reads TGTGCCAGCAGAGAGACTCTTGGGGGATATCAGCCCCAGCATTTT. Its translation is CASRETLGGYQPQHF.

A few counts support this clonotype. The chain has TRBV20-1 and TRBJ1-1, with D possibly matching TRBD1 (6 bases). CDR1 DFQATT and CDR2 SNEGSKA come from the germline V gene (reference sequence). V was clipped by 6 bases and J by 7 bases, with 9 bases between them. The CDR3 is 10 residues long. CDR3 amino acids: CSAPDSEAFF. In DNA form, the CDR3 reads TGCAGTGCCCCGGACAGTGAAGCTTTCTTT.

This clonotype was picked up many times. The chain is built from TRBV5-1 and TRBJ2-3; 11 bases map to TRBD2. Germline values: CDR1 SGHRS, CDR2 YFSETQ. V was pared by 2 bases and J by 2 bases, with 4 bases of the junction left unmatched. The CDR3 covers 16 residues. CDR3 sequence reads: CASSFGTSGTTDTQYF. CDR3 nucleotide sequence: TGCGCCAGCAGCTTCGGGACTAGCGGAACCACAGATACGCAGTATTTT.

This clonotype was detected once. This rearrangement joins TRBV9 to TRBJ2-7, with 8 bases lining up with TRBD2. Germline V gene sequence: CDR1 SGDLS, CDR2 YYNGEE. V trimming: 0 bases; J trimming: 6 bases; junction bases outside the gene matches: 5. The CDR3 consists of 14 residues. CDR3 in amino acids: CASSVGGGPCEQYF. The CDR3 DNA follows: TGTGCCAGCAGCGTAGGCGGGGGGCCCTGCGAGCAGTACTTC.

A few counts support this clonotype. V usage is TRBV20-1 and J usage is TRBJ2-3; the D gene is possibly TRBD1 (6 bases). The CDR3 is 14 residues long. CDR1 is DFQATT and CDR2 is SNEGSKA in the germline V gene (reference sequence). V lost 5 bases and J lost 0, with 12 bases in between. The CDR3 region is CSAGTWLSTDTQYF. The CDR3 nucleotides are TGCAGTGCTGGGACATGGCTGAGCACAGATACGCAGTATTTT.

This clonotype has just a few counts. The genes are TRBV7-9 and TRBJ2-7; 10 positions match TRBD1. Germline V lookup: CDR1 SEHNR, CDR2 FQNEAQ (reference sequence). The CDR3 loop spans 16 amino acids. V dropped 1 base and J dropped 1; count of bases not matched to a gene: 4. The CDR3 region is CASSLGDRGPSYEQYF. Written as DNA, the CDR3 is TGTGCCAGCAGCTTAGGCGACAGGGGGCCTTCCTACGAGCAGTACTTC.

The sample holds a few counts of this clonotype. The rearrangement joins TRBV4-3 to TRBJ1-2, with 7 bases lining up with TRBD1. Losses at the gene ends were 2 bases for V and 4 bases for J; bases not matched to a gene: 7. The germline V gene has CDR1 LGHNA and CDR2 YSLEER. The CDR3 loop spans 15 amino acids. CDR3 loop: CASSQNRQGGYGYTF. The CDR3 nucleotides read TGCGCCAGCAGCCAAAATAGACAGGGTGGCTATGGCTACACCTTC.

The V and J genes are TRBV20-1 and TRBJ1-2; D is possibly TRBD1 (5 bases). The germline CDR1 and CDR2 sequences are DFQATT and SNEGSKA (reference sequence). Between the trimmed V and J ends, which lost 6 bases and 2 bases, there was a span of 13 bases. This CDR3 contains 13 residues. In nucleotides, the CDR3 is TGCAGTGCCACAGTCGGGGGAAACTATGGCTACACCTTC. Encoded protein: CSATVGGNYGYTF.

The chain carries TRBV10-3 and TRBJ2-7; the D is unclear. The CDR3 extends over 12 amino acids. V lost 10 bases to trimming and J lost 7 bases, with 17 bases between them. Per the germline V gene, CDR1 is ENHRY and CDR2 is SYGVKD. The CDR3 sequence is CATQPGLGEQYF. For the CDR3, the DNA is TGTGCCACGCAACCGGGCCTGGGGGAGCAGTACTTC.

This chain joins TRBV7-9 and TRBJ2-3, with D perhaps matching TRBD1 or TRBD2 (6 bases each). The V end lost 3 bases, the J end lost 0 bases, and 10 bases lay between the germline ends. The germline CDR1 and CDR2 sequences are SEHNR and FQNEAQ (reference sequence). The CDR3 runs 15 residues. For the CDR3, the DNA is TGTGCCAGCAGCTTTCAGGGGACTAGCACAGATACGCAGTATTTT. Amino acids: CASSFQGTSTDTQYF. Full variable domain (missing parts from reference TRBV7-9 and TRBJ2-3): DTGVSQNPRHKITKRGQNVTFRCDPISEHNRLYWYRQTLGQGPEFLTYFQNEAQLEKSRLLSDRFSAERPKGSFSTLEIQRTEQGDSAMYLCASSFQGTSTDTQYFGPGTRLTVL.

The chain combines TRBV6-6 with TRBJ2-5, with 11 positions matching TRBD2. The J call may be faulty, since TRBJ2-7 better matches the DNA end. The CDR3 sequence is 17 residues long. Germline assignment: CDR1 MNHNY and CDR2 SVGAGI (reference sequence). CDR3 sequence (DNA): TGTGCCAGCAGTTCGGGATACCGGGGACTAGCGGTTTACGAGCAGTACTTC. As protein: CASSSGYRGLAVYEQYF.

This clonotype was recorded a few times. The chain uses TRBV7-9 and TRBJ1-2; no firm D call. The CDR3 is made up of 15 amino acids. Germline V gene sequence: CDR1 SEHNR, CDR2 FQNEAQ (reference sequence). The ends were cut back, 1 base at V and 3 bases at J, with 12 bases in the middle. DNA for the CDR3: TGTGCCAGCAGCTTAGTTCCGGGGAAAGACTATGGCTACACCTTC. Translated, it gives CASSLVPGKDYGYTF.

This clonotype was found once. J is TRBJ1-1 and V is TRBV6-2 or TRBV6-3; D perhaps matches TRBD1 (5 bases). In germline, CDR1 is MNHEY, CDR2 SVGEGT. CDR3 length: 15 amino acids. Trimming pared 5 bases from V and 4 bases from J, leaving 17 bases between. Here the CDR3 reads CASSRHRDESTEAFF. Written as DNA, the CDR3 is TGTGCCAGCAGTCGCCACCGGGACGAGAGCACTGAAGCTTTCTTT.

The sample holds a few counts of this clonotype. V usage is TRBV5-1 and J usage is TRBJ2-2; D unclear. The CDR3 extends over 14 amino acids. In germline, CDR1 is SGHRS, CDR2 YFSETQ. V lost 7 bases and J 1 base, leaving 11 bases between the germline ends. This CDR3 is CASGSIMNTGELFF. In DNA form, the CDR3 reads TGCGCCAGCGGGTCAATCATGAACACCGGGGAGCTGTTTTTT.